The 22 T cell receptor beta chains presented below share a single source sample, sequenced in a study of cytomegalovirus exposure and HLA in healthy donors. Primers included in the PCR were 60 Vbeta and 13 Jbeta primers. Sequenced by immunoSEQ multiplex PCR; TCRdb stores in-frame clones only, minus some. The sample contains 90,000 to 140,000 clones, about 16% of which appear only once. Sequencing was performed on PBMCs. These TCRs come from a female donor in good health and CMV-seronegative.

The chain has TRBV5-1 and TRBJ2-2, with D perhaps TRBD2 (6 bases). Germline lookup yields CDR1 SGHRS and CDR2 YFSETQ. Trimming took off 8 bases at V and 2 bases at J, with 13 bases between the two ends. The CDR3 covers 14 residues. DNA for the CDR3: TGCGCCAGTACGGGACTTATTAACACCGGGGAGCTGTTTTTT. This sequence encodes CASTGLINTGELFF.

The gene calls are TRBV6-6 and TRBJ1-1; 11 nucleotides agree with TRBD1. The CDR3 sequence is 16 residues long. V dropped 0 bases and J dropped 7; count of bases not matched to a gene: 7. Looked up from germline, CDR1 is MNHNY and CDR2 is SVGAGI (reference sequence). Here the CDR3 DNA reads TGTGCCAGCAGTTACTCGACTGGGACAGGGGGAGGTGAAGCTTTCTTT. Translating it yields CASSYSTGTGGGEAFF.

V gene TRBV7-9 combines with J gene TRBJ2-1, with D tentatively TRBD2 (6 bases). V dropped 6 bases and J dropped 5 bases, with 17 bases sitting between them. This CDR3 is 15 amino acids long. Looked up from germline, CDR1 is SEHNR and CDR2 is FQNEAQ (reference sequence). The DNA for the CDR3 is TGTGCCAGCAGTTCCTTCGGGACTGTAAACAATGAGCAGTTCTTC. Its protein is CASSSFGTVNNEQFF.

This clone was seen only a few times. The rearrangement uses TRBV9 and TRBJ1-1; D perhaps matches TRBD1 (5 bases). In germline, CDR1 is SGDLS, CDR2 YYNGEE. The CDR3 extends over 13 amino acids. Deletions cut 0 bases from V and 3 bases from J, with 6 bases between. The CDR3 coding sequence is TGTGCCAGCAGCGTAGGGGGGGACACTGAAGCTTTCTTT. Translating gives CASSVGGDTEAFF. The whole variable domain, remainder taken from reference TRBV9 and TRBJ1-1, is DSGVTQTPKHLITATGQRVTLRCSPRSGDLSVYWYQQSLDQGLQFLIQYYNGEERAKGNILERFSAQQFPDLHSELNLSSLELGDSALYFCASSVGGDTEAFFGQGTRLTVV.

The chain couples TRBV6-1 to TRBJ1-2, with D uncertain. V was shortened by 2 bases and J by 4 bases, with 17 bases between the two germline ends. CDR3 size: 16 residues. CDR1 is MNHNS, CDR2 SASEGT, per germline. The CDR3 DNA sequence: TGTGCCAGCAGTGAAACTGGAAAGGGAGTGGCCTATGGCTACACCTTC. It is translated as CASSETGKGVAYGYTF.

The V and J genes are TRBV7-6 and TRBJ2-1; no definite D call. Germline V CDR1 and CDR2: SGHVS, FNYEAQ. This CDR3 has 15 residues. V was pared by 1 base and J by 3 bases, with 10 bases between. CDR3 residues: CASSLGRAGYNEQFF. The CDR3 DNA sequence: TGTGCCAGCAGCTTAGGTAGAGCTGGCTACAATGAGCAGTTCTTC.

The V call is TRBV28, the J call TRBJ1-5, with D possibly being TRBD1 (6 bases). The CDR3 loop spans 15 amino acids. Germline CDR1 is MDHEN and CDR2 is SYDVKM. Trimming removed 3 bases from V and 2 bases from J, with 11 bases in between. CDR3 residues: CASSLGGLGNQPQHF. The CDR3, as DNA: TGTGCCAGCAGTTTGGGGGGGCTGGGCAATCAGCCCCAGCATTTT.

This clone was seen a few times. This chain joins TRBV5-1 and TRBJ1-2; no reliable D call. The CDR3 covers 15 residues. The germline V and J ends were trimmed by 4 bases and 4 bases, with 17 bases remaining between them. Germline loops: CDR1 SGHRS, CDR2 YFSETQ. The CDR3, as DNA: TGCGCCAGCAGCCCCTTACCCGGGGAAGTCTATGGCTACACCTTC. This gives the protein CASSPLPGEVYGYTF.

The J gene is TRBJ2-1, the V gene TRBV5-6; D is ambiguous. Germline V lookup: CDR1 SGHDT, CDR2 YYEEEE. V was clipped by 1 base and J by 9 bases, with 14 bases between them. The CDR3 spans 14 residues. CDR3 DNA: TGTGCCAGCAGCTTGCCAGCCGGGTTCCGTGAGCAGTTCTTC. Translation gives CASSLPAGFREQFF.

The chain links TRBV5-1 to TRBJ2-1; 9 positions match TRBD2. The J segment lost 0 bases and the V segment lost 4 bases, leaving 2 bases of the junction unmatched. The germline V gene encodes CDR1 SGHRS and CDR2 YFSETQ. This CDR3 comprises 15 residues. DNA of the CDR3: TGCGCCAGCAGCGAGACTAGCGGCTCCTACAATGAGCAGTTCTTC. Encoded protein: CASSETSGSYNEQFF. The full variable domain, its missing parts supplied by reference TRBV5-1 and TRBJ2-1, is KAGVTQTPRYLIKTRGQQVTLSCSPISGHRSVSWYQQTPGQGLQFLFEYFSETQRNKGNFPGRFSGRQFSNSRSEMNVSTLELGDSALYLCASSETSGSYNEQFFGPGTRLTVL.

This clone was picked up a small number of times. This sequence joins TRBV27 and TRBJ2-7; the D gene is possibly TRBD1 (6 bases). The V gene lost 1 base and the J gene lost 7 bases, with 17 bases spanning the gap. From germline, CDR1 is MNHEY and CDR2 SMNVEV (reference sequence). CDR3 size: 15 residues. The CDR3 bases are TGTGCCAGCAGTTTATTGGCAGGGGCTTTTGGGGAGCAGTACTTC. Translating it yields CASSLLAGAFGEQYF.

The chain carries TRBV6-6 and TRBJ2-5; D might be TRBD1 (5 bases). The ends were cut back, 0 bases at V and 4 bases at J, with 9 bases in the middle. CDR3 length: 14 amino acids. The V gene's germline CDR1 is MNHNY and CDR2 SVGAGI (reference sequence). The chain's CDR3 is CASSYSSRGETQYF. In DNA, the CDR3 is TGTGCCAGCAGTTACTCGAGTAGGGGAGAGACCCAGTACTTC.

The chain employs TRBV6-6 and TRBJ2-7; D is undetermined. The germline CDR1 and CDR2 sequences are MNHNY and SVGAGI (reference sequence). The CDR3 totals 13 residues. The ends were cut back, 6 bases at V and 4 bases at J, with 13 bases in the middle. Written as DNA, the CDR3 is TGTGCCAGCAGCCCCAATGCGGCTTACGAGCAGTACTTC. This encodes CASSPNAAYEQYF.

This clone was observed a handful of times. The CDR3 DNA follows: TGTGCCAGCAGCGTCGCCGGGGGGTCTCATGAGCAGTTCTTC. Encoded protein: CASSVAGGSHEQFF. The rearrangement links TRBV9 to TRBJ2-1; 7 bases align to TRBD2. Germline assignment: CDR1 SGDLS and CDR2 YYNGEE. This CDR3 comprises 14 residues. J gave up 8 bases and V 2 bases, and 7 bases lay outside the gene matches. Combining the CDR3 with reference TRBV9 and TRBJ2-1 gives the whole variable domain DSGVTQTPKHLITATGQRVTLRCSPRSGDLSVYWYQQSLDQGLQFLIQYYNGEERAKGNILERFSAQQFPDLHSELNLSSLELGDSALYFCASSVAGGSHEQFFGPGTRLTVL.

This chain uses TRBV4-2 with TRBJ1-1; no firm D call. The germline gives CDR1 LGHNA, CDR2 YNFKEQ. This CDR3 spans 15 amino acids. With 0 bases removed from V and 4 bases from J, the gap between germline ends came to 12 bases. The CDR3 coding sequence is TGTGCCAGCAGCCAAGATTATGCCGGAGCCACTGAAGCTTTCTTT. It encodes CASSQDYAGATEAFF.

For the CDR3, the DNA is TGCAGCGGTCTAGCGGGAGGGTTCGAGCAGTACTTC. This sequence encodes CSGLAGGFEQYF. The J gene is TRBJ2-7, the V gene TRBV29-1; TRBD2 aligns across 12 bases. Trimming cost V 7 bases and J 6 bases; bases outside gene matches: 4. The CDR3 extends over 12 amino acids. Germline V CDR1 and CDR2: SQVTM, ANQGSEA.

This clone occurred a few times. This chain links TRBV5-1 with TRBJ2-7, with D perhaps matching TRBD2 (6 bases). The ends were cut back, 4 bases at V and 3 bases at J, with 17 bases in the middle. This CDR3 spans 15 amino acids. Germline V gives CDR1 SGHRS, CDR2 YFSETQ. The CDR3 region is CASSPRVEGGYEQYF. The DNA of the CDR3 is TGCGCCAGCAGCCCCCGGGTAGAGGGAGGCTACGAGCAGTACTTC.

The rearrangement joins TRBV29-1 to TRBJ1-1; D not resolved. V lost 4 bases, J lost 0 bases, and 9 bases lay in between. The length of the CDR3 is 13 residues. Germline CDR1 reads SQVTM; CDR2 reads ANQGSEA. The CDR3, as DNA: TGCAGCGTTGTGGGAGGCATGAACACTGAAGCTTTCTTT. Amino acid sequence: CSVVGGMNTEAFF.

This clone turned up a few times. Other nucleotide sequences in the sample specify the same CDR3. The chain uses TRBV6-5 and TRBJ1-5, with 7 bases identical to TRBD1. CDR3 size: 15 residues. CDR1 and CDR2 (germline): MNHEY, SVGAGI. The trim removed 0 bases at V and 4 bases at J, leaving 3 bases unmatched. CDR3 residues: CASSYSQGSNQPQHF. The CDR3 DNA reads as TGTGCCAGCAGTTACTCACAGGGGTCAAATCAGCCCCAGCATTTT.

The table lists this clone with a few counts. The CDR3 DNA follows: TGTGCCAGCAGCGTAGGTGGGGCGGGAGCCTACAATGAGCAGTTCTTC. This encodes CASSVGGAGAYNEQFF. The rearrangement uses TRBV9 and TRBJ2-1; 7 positions match TRBD2. CDR3 length equals 16 residues. Germline V lookup: CDR1 SGDLS, CDR2 YYNGEE. V lost 0 bases to trimming and J lost 2 bases; unmatched junction nucleotides: 5.

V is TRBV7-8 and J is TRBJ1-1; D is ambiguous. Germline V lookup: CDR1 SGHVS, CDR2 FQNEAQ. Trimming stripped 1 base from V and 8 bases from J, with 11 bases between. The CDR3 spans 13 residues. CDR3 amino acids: CASSLGSTREAFF. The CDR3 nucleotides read TGTGCCAGCAGCTTAGGGTCGACTCGCGAAGCTTTCTTT.

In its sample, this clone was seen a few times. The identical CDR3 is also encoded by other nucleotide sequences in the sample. The CDR3 DNA reads TGTGCCATCAGGGGTCCCGGGACTACCGGGGAGCTGTTTTTT. Amino acids: CAIRGPGTTGELFF. This chain uses TRBV10-3 with TRBJ2-2; TRBD2 is a possible D gene (6 bases). This CDR3 contains 14 residues. The V end lost 6 bases, the J end lost 5 bases, and 13 bases lay between the germline ends. CDR1 and CDR2 from the germline V gene are ENHRY and SYGVKD.